This passage covers 19 T cell receptor beta chains from one sample sequenced in a study of T cell repertoires in aging, cancer and after chemotherapy. Amplification of TCR beta used genomic DNA extracted from peripheral blood. Multiplex touch-down PCR with TRB-A/B primers amplified rearranged V-D-J TRB sequences. A single record per CDR3 protein comes from TCRdb applying MiXCR to the multiplex PCR reads. The sample carries approximately 10,000 distinct CDR3 sequences, 33% recorded once. Sample: blood. Every receptor here comes from a human donor in good health. The donor label of this sample is uncertain.

By share, this clonotype counts as medium-sized. The J gene is TRBJ2-7, the V gene TRBV5-4; 8 bases are a match to TRBD1. Germline assignment: CDR1 SGHNT and CDR2 YYREEE (reference sequence). The CDR3 totals 16 residues. V was pared by 4 bases and J by 1 base, with 10 bases of the junction left unmatched. The CDR3 DNA sequence: TGTGCCAGCAGCCGTGCCGGCGGACAGGGATCCTACGAGCAGTACTTC. This encodes CASSRAGGQGSYEQYF.

The chain joins TRBV19 to TRBJ2-1; the match to TRBD2 covers 8 bases. The trim removed 5 bases at V and 3 bases at J, leaving 6 bases unmatched. Per the germline V gene, CDR1 is LNHDA and CDR2 is SQIVND (reference sequence). This CDR3 region has 15 residues. CDR3 region: CASSRGGANYNEQFF. The CDR3 region has the DNA TGTGCCAGTAGTCGGGGGGGGGCTAACTACAATGAGCAGTTCTTC.

This clonotype counts as medium-sized. This rearrangement joins TRBV5-4 to TRBJ2-3; a possible D gene is TRBD2 (6 bases). Germline CDR1 SGHNT, CDR2 YYREEE (reference sequence). There are 13 residues in the CDR3. The V end lost 4 bases, the J end lost 5 bases, and 11 bases lay between the germline ends. The CDR3 DNA follows: TGTGCCAGCAGCAACTTCGGGGGAGATACGCAGTATTTT. Amino acid sequence: CASSNFGGDTQYF.

This chain uses TRBV6-1 with TRBJ1-2; 9 positions agree with TRBD1. Trimming removed 4 bases from V and 4 bases from J; junction bases left unmatched: 7. Germline V CDR1 and CDR2: MNHNS, SASEGT. The CDR3 is made up of 15 amino acids. CDR3 bases: TGTGCCAGCAGTGGGACAGGGGAGGGGTTCTATGGCTACACCTTC. This encodes CASSGTGEGFYGYTF.

CDR3 in amino acids: CASSPQTLAGGTGELFF. Written as DNA, the CDR3 is TGTGCCAGCAGCCCCCAGACTCTAGCGGGGGGCACCGGGGAGCTGTTTTTT. The chain links TRBV11-2 to TRBJ2-2; TRBD2 matches at 11 bases. The CDR3 spans 17 residues. The V segment lost 5 bases and the J segment 4 bases; nucleotides outside the gene matches: 9. CDR1 and CDR2 from the germline V gene are SGHAT and FQNNGV. Using reference TRBV11-2 and TRBJ2-2 for the parts outside the CDR3, the full variable domain is EAGVAQSPRYKIIEKRQSVAFWCNPISGHATLYWYQQILGQGPKLLIQFQNNGVVDDSQLPKDRFSAERLKGVDSTLKIQPAKLEDSAVYLCASSPQTLAGGTGELFFGEGSRLTVL.

The chain combines TRBV12-3 or TRBV12-4 with TRBJ1-1, with 10 bases that match TRBD1. With 6 bases clipped from V and 6 bases from J, the junction kept 4 bases outside the gene matches. The CDR3 sequence is 13 residues long. CDR3 protein: CASRLDRGPEAFF. DNA of the CDR3: TGTGCCAGCAGACTTGACAGGGGGCCTGAAGCTTTCTTT.

Within the sample, this clonotype is medium-sized. V is TRBV29-1 and J is TRBJ2-7, with D unresolved. The germline V and J ends were trimmed by 7 bases and 1 base, with 8 bases remaining between them. Germline V CDR1 and CDR2: SQVTM, ANQGSEA. The CDR3 length is 11 residues. The CDR3 DNA follows: TGCAGCGGTGCGACATCCTACGAGCAGTACTTC. It translates to CSGATSYEQYF.

This clonotype is termed medium-sized. The chain carries TRBV19 and TRBJ2-2, with TRBD2 as a possible D gene (5 bases). Germline CDR1 and CDR2: LNHDA and SQIVND (reference sequence). Trimming cost V 5 bases and J 9 bases, with 13 bases left between them. This CDR3 is built from 13 residues. The CDR3 region has the DNA TGTGCCAGTAGTGTTGGACTGTCCAGGGAGCTGTTTTTT. It is translated as CASSVGLSRELFF.

This clonotype was seen a few times. The V gene is TRBV30, the J gene TRBJ1-4; D possibly corresponds to TRBD1 (5 bases). Trimming removed 2 bases from V and 7 bases from J, with 11 bases in between. The CDR3 is 13 residues long. Germline lookup yields CDR1 GTSNPN and CDR2 SVGIG (reference sequence). DNA of the CDR3: TGTGCCTGGAGTATAGGGGTGGGTGAAAAACTGTTTTTT. It yields the protein CAWSIGVGEKLFF.

The CDR3 region is CASSLVGGTDTQYF. CDR3 coding DNA: TGTGCCAGCAGCTTAGTGGGGGGAACAGATACGCAGTATTTT. The chain uses TRBV7-2 and TRBJ2-3; D is possibly TRBD2 (6 bases). This CDR3 has 14 amino acids. In germline, CDR1 is SGHTA, CDR2 FQGNSA. V lost 1 base, J lost 3 bases, and 8 bases lay in between. Full variable domain (outside the CDR3, taken from reference TRBV7-2 and TRBJ2-3): GAGVSQSPSNKVTEKGKDVELRCDPISGHTALYWYRQSLGQGLEFLIYFQGNSAPDKSGLPSDRFSAERTGGSVSTLTIQRTQQEDSAVYLCASSLVGGTDTQYFGPGTRLTVL.

In this sample, this clonotype turned up a few times. The V call is TRBV6-2 or TRBV6-3, the J call TRBJ2-7; maybe TRBD1 (6 bases). CDR3 length: 13 residues. Trimming took off 5 bases at V and 2 bases at J, with 10 bases between the two ends. Germline loops: CDR1 MNHEY, CDR2 SVGEGT. This CDR3 is CASSPTGPYEQYF. The CDR3 DNA sequence: TGTGCCAGCAGTCCAACAGGGCCCTACGAGCAGTACTTC.

The sample holds a few counts of this clonotype. This sequence joins TRBV6-5 and TRBJ2-1; D is unresolved. Germline V lookup: CDR1 MNHEY, CDR2 SVGAGI. This CDR3 region has 12 residues. V was shortened by 6 bases and J by 4 bases, with 7 bases between the two germline ends. CDR3 nucleotides: TGTGCCAGCAGCCCCGGTTACAATGAGCAGTTCTTC. Translated, it gives CASSPGYNEQFF.

The J gene is TRBJ2-1, the V gene TRBV27; 16 nucleotides agree with TRBD2. CDR1 is MNHEY and CDR2 is SMNVEV in the germline V gene (reference sequence). With 6 bases clipped from V and 3 bases from J, the junction kept 5 bases outside the gene matches. The CDR3 extends over 17 amino acids. CDR3 region: CASRKGTSGGVYNEQFF. The CDR3 DNA is TGTGCCAGCAGAAAAGGGACTAGCGGGGGGGTCTACAATGAGCAGTTCTTC.

This chain links TRBV19 with TRBJ1-2; D might be TRBD1 (6 bases). This CDR3 has 15 amino acids. V lost 5 bases and J 3 bases, leaving 16 bases between the germline ends. The germline CDR1 and CDR2 sequences are LNHDA and SQIVND (reference sequence). The CDR3: CASSPPGGWDYGYTF. CDR3 DNA sequence: TGTGCCAGTAGTCCCCCGGGGGGCTGGGACTATGGCTACACCTTC. Based on the CDR3 plus reference TRBV19 and TRBJ1-2, the full variable domain is DGGITQSPKYLFRKEGQNVTLSCEQNLNHDAMYWYRQDPGQGLRLIYYSQIVNDFQKGDIAEGYSVSREKKESFPLTVTSAQKNPTAFYLCASSPPGGWDYGYTFGSGTRLTVV.

This clonotype was counted only a few times. One end of the junction does not line up with germline, which may come from a read error. The chain carries TRBV5-4 and TRBJ2-5, with 9 bases aligning to TRBD2. Germline values: CDR1 SGHNT, CDR2 YYREEE (reference sequence). The CDR3 totals 16 residues. The CDR3 sequence is CASSFAGGRFPKTQYF. The CDR3 bases are TGCGCCAGCAGCTTCGCGGGGGGGCGTTTCCCTAAGACCCAGTACTTC.

The V gene is TRBV27, the J gene TRBJ1-1; tentatively, D is TRBD1 (5 bases). Trimming pared 6 bases from V and 6 bases from J, leaving 17 bases between. In germline, CDR1 is MNHEY, CDR2 SMNVEV (reference sequence). This CDR3 has 14 residues. The CDR3 sequence is CASRGPGTRPEAFF. The CDR3 DNA follows: TGTGCCAGCAGAGGCCCGGGGACGCGTCCTGAAGCTTTCTTT.

The chain has TRBV10-3 and TRBJ1-4; unclear D gene. Trimming took 5 bases from V and 5 from J, leaving 9 bases between them. The CDR3 has 13 residues. CDR1 ENHRY and CDR2 SYGVKD come from the germline V gene. This chain's CDR3 is CAISRASNEKLFF. The DNA for the CDR3 is TGTGCCATCAGTCGGGCTTCGAATGAAAAACTGTTTTTT.

As regards this clonotype: Sequence at one end of the junction differs from germline and may be a read error. The chain couples TRBV5-5 to TRBJ2-2, with TRBD2 matching over 11 bases. Germline CDR1 reads SGHKS; CDR2 reads YYEKEE (reference sequence). The CDR3 totals 18 residues. CDR3: CASSLVLTSGEYTGELFF. CDR3 DNA: TGCGCCAGCAGCTTGGTCCTGACTAGCGGGGAGTACACCGGGGAGCTGTTTTTT.

This clonotype has only a few counts. The chain employs TRBV27 and TRBJ1-2; D is ambiguous. In germline, CDR1 is MNHEY, CDR2 SMNVEV (reference sequence). The germline V and J ends were trimmed by 10 bases and 3 bases, with 15 bases remaining between them. The CDR3 covers 13 residues. The chain's CDR3 is CATGRGRHYGYTF. CDR3 nucleotides: TGTGCCACCGGGCGCGGTAGGCACTATGGCTACACCTTC.